These T cell receptor beta chains were read from a single sample in a study of cytomegalovirus exposure and HLA in healthy donors. Sequencing was performed with immunoSEQ multiplex PCR; in TCRdb, only in-frame clones are kept and a portion is missing. The table lists about 140,000 clones, roughly 76% of them singletons. Sequencing was performed on PBMCs. These receptors were taken from a woman in her 40s in good health and CMV-seronegative. Each CDR3 is given with its conserved first and last residue.

TRBV2,CASIRRQGPLAFF
TRBV6-1,CASSEGGGRGTF
TRBV15,CATSRAGINYGYTF
TRBV27,CASSSAGAYNSPLHF
TRBV14,CASSQMGGNTEAFF
TRBV12-2,CASRLTSSQGMCGETQYF
TRBV19,CASSMDRGTEAFF
TRBV7-3,CASSLGTGGGYTF
TRBV6-5,CASSYSRGGYGYTF
TRBV2,CASRDYLDTQYF
TRBV2,CASRKGAQETQYF
TRBV7-6,CASSLVASKGGELFF
TRBV28,CASSLGPGLDTEAFF
TRBV19,CASSLTYRGLGSPLHF
TRBV6-5,CASSYVQGGEPQHF
TRBV5-1,CASSQGAKTEAFF
TRBV7-2,CASSSRQDGYQPQHF
TRBV7-8,CASSPHDRTYTDTQYF
TRBV10-3,CAISESRTSGGNTGELFF
TRBV28,CASSENRDSPLHF
TRBV7-2,CASSSYQGARGYTF
TRBV4-1,CASSQEGQGAGETQYF
TRBV25-1,CASSDPYYQDTQYF
TRBV7-8,CASSSTRTIYNEQFF
TRBV29-1,CSVGFGVSGELFF
TRBV2,CASSPRGYQGNTIYF
TRBV28,CASSLRGSRNTIYF
TRBV4-1,CASSPQGPQARAFF
TRBV19,CASSTPGLYGYTF
TRBV5-1,CASSQDRGDNEQFF
TRBV28,CASNGIGYSGNTIYF
TRBV5-4,CASSLATREETQYF
TRBV7-8,CASSPLPRGQPQHF
TRBV10-3,CAISESLGVDGYTF
TRBV7-2,CASSFHRGSNQPQHF
TRBV4-2,CASSPGVVATNEKLFF
TRBV7-2,CASSLPPGLQPQHF
TRBV19,CAASRQATSNTEAFF
TRBV5-4,CASTPGGGGITDTQYF
TRBV7-9,CASSLLAGGPETQYF
TRBV25-1,CASSELVAGANTGELFF